Sequencing of this T cell receptor beta chain was carried out in a study of CD8 T cells in Susac syndrome. Study-level findings and limits: Only a relatively small number of individuals were included in the TCR sequencing and HLA analysis.

TCR beta sequencing covered blood CD8+ and CD4+ T cells. FACS enriched CD8+ TEMRA cells, while bulk CD8+ and CD4+ were negatively isolated. An amount of RNA that ranged from 0.5 to 1 ug was reverse transcribed with random hexamers. TCR beta CDR3 was amplified by immunoSEQ covering 54 Vbeta and 13 Jbeta. TCRdb reprocessed the immunoSEQ multiplex PCR reads via MiXCR and lists one record per CDR3 protein. The table lists some 130,000 distinct CDR3 sequences, approximately 94% of them singletons. As to this clonotype: Its antigen remains unidentified.

The J segment lost 7 bases and the V segment lost 0 bases, leaving 12 bases of the junction unmatched. CDR3 length: 16 residues. Per germline, CDR1 LGHNA and CDR2 YNFKEQ. The chain couples TRBV4-2 to TRBJ2-7, with 7 nucleotides matching TRBD2. Sample: CD4+ T cells from PBMCs. The clonotype was recovered from a human donor with multiple sclerosis. CDR3 amino acids: CASSQDLASGLQEQYF. CDR3 DNA: TGTGCCAGCAGCCAAGATCTGGCTAGCGGCCTCCAGGAGCAGTACTTC.